A single sample is the source of the 4 T cell receptor beta chains below, sequenced in a study of PD-L1 blockade in urothelial cancer. Time point of the sample: pretreatment peripheral blood. Sequenced by immunoSEQ multiplex PCR; TCRdb stores in-frame clones only, minus some. Among about 50,000 clones, around 84% were seen once, and the ten largest hold around 3.1%. The sequencing here drew on PBMCs, taken around atezolizumab (anti-PD-L1) treatment. These receptors were obtained from a man in his 70s with urothelial cancer.

This clone was observed once. The CDR3 DNA is TGTGCCGGCCGAGACAGGAGCGCTGGAAACACCATATATTTT. This codes for CAGRDRSAGNTIYF. The rearrangement links TRBV7-9 to TRBJ1-3, with a possible D match to TRBD1 (6 bases). V was trimmed by 11 bases and J by 2 bases, leaving 16 bases between them. CDR1 is SEHNR, CDR2 FQNEAQ, per germline (reference sequence). The CDR3 has 14 amino acids.

V and J are TRBV7-6 and TRBJ2-5; D is uncertain. The CDR3 is 14 amino acids. V lost 1 base and J lost 4, with 10 bases in between. The germline gives CDR1 SGHVS, CDR2 FNYEAQ. The DNA of the CDR3 is TGTGCCAGCAGCTTAGTGAGGTTAGGAGAGACCCAGTACTTC. It encodes CASSLVRLGETQYF. The entire variable domain, with the rest obtained from reference TRBV7-6 and TRBJ2-5, is as follows: GAGVSQSPRYKVTKRGQDVALRCDPISGHVSLYWYRQALGQGPEFLTYFNYEAQQDKSGLPNDRFSAERPEGSISTLTIQRTEQRDSAMYRCASSLVRLGETQYFGPGTRLLVL.

The genes are TRBV6-1 and TRBJ1-2, with D perhaps matching TRBD1 (6 bases). Germline V gene lookup returns CDR1 MNHNS and CDR2 SASEGT. V was clipped by 8 bases and J by 3 bases, with 13 bases between them. The CDR3 extends over 13 amino acids. The CDR3 nucleotides read TGTGCCAGCGGTCAGGGGCCCCACTATGGCTACACCTTC. This translates into CASGQGPHYGYTF.

V is TRBV4-3 and J is TRBJ1-1; D is uncertain. This CDR3 is 14 amino acids long. Germline CDR1 and CDR2: LGHNA and YSLEER. The ends were cut back, 5 bases at V and 4 bases at J, with 14 bases in the middle. The CDR3 sequence: CASSLDRVPTEAFF. The CDR3 DNA is TGCGCCAGCAGCTTAGACCGGGTACCCACTGAAGCTTTCTTT.